Sequencing of this TCR beta chain was carried out in a study of T cell responses to AZD1222 COVID-19 vaccine. Study-level points and caveats: Females outnumbered males among donors, who were mostly white British; clonal diversity was possibly underestimated.

On this clone: Its antigen remains unidentified.

Measured with immunoSEQ multiplex PCR; TCRdb has only the in-frame clones, and not every one. Of more than 150,000 clones detected, more than 75% appear once; the ten largest clones hold roughly 10%. The sequences come from peripheral blood, collected 28 days after the second AZD1222 dose. The TCR sequence derives from an adult who received the AZD1222 COVID-19 vaccine.

The CDR3 here is CASTRAAPVSGSIGELFF. The CDR3, as DNA: TGTGCCAGCACCCGAGCGGCGCCGGTTAGCGGGAGTATCGGGGAGCTGTTTTTT. This chain links TRBV7-9 with TRBJ2-2; 9 bases match TRBD2. Germline CDR1 and CDR2: SEHNR and FQNEAQ (reference sequence). J gave up 7 bases and V 7 bases, and 19 bases lay outside the gene matches. The CDR3 covers 18 residues.